This is a list of T cell receptor beta chains from one sample in a study of OX40 agonist ivuxolimab in advanced cancers. The method was immunoSEQ multiplex PCR; TCRdb's version includes in-frame clones alone and lacks a portion of them. The sample lists roughly 63,000 clones; roughly 89% were seen once. Sequences were derived from CD4+ or CD8+ T cells sorted from blood, sampled in a trial of the OX40 agonist ivuxolimab. The receptors derive from an adult with an advanced solid tumor such as melanoma, head and neck, liver or kidney cancer. The CDR3 runs from the conserved cysteine through the conserved F or W. The D gene is left open where the match is weak. Clone size, where shown, is once, few, many, or a class for clones that have expanded.

v_call	clone_size	d_call	j_call	cdr3_nt	cdr3_aa
TRBV11-3	-	-	TRBJ2-3	TGTGCCAGCAGCTCATCGACCATGGGAGATACGCAGTATTTT	CASSSSTMGDTQYF
TRBV30	-	-	TRBJ1-4	TGTGCCTGGGCATTGGTGGGGGGGCCAAATGAAAAACTGTTTTTT	CAWALVGGPNEKLFF
TRBV7-3	once	-	TRBJ2-5	TGTGCCAGCAGCTTAACAGGAGGGGGTAGTGAGACCCAGTACTTC	CASSLTGGGSETQYF
TRBV5-8	-	-	TRBJ2-3	TGTGCCAGCAGCTTGGCTAGCCAAATCACAGATACGCAGTATTTT	CASSLASQITDTQYF
TRBV10-3	-	TRBD2	TRBJ2-7	TGTGCCATCAGTGAGAACGGACTAGAGAGGTACGAGCAGTACTTC	CAISENGLERYEQYF
TRBV19	-	-	TRBJ1-6	TGTGCCAGTAGATATCAGGGAAATTCACCCCTCCACTTT	CASRYQGNSPLHF
TRBV7-9	once	-	TRBJ2-7	TGTGCCAGCAGCCGAGGCTCCTACGAGCAGTACTTC	CASSRGSYEQYF
TRBV7-9	-	TRBD1	TRBJ2-7	TGTGCCAGCAGCCCCCCCCGACAGGGGGCCGGGTCCTACGAGCAGTACTTC	CASSPPRQGAGSYEQYF
TRBV9	-	TRBD2	TRBJ2-7	TGTGCCAGCAGCCCAGGCGGCGGGAGCAAGTACGAGCAGTACTTC	CASSPGGGSKYEQYF
TRBV4-2	-	-	TRBJ2-7	TGTGCCAGCAGCCGGACCCCGCCCGGAGGGGGGAACGAGCAGTACTTC	CASSRTPPGGGNEQYF
TRBV27	-	-	TRBJ1-1	TGTGCCAGCAGTCTACTATGGGGGAACACTGAAGCTTTCTTT	CASSLLWGNTEAFF
TRBV29-1	-	-	TRBJ2-2	TGCAGCGTTGAAGGGTCTACCGGGGAGCTGTTTTTT	CSVEGSTGELFF
TRBV2	-	TRBD2	TRBJ2-1	TGTGCCAGCGCAGTTAGCGGGAGGGCCGATGAGCAGTTCTTC	CASAVSGRADEQFF
TRBV5-8	-	TRBD1	TRBJ1-2	TGTGCCAGAAAGCTCAGGGGGCACTATGGCTACACCTTC	CARKLRGHYGYTF
TRBV12-2	-	-	TRBJ1-1	TGTGCAAGTCGCTGCACAGGGGAGACTGAAGCTTTCTTT	CASRCTGETEAFF
TRBV6-1	-	-	TRBJ2-1	TGTGCCAGCAGTGAAGCAGGGGGGGAGCAGTTCTTC	CASSEAGGEQFF
TRBV9	-	TRBD1	TRBJ1-4	TGTGCCAGCAGCCCAGCCGCAGGGGGCGGAGAAAAACTGTTTTTT	CASSPAAGGGEKLFF
TRBV4-2	-	TRBD2	TRBJ2-1	TGTGCCAGCAGCCAAGATATGACTAGCGGGAGCTATGAGCAGTTCTTC	CASSQDMTSGSYEQFF
TRBV5-8	-	-	TRBJ2-7	TGTGCCAGCAGCTTGGCGGTCGAGCAGTACTTC	CASSLAVEQYF
TRBV5-6	once	TRBD1	TRBJ2-7	TGTGCCAGCAGCCCAGGACAGGGAAGCTACGAGCAGTACTTC	CASSPGQGSYEQYF
TRBV27	-	TRBD1	TRBJ1-2	TGTGCCAGCGCTCGACAGGGGGCTTACTATGGCTACACCTTC	CASARQGAYYGYTF
TRBV9	-	TRBD1	TRBJ2-1	TGTGCCAGCACCGAGACAGGGACCCACTCCTACAATGAGCAGTTCTTC	CASTETGTHSYNEQFF
TRBV19	-	-	TRBJ2-7	TGTGCCAGTAGTATAGGGACAGTTCTAACCTACGAGCAGTACTTC	CASSIGTVLTYEQYF
TRBV6-5	-	TRBD2	TRBJ2-3	TGTGCCAGCAGCTTAGCGGGAGCACCAGATACGCAGTATTTT	CASSLAGAPDTQYF
TRBV20-1	-	-	TRBJ2-1	TGCAGTGCTAGAGATCTCAGTGAGCAGTTCTTC	CSARDLSEQFF
TRBV2	-	TRBD1	TRBJ2-7	TGTGCCAGCAGTGGACAGGGGGAGCAGTACTTC	CASSGQGEQYF
TRBV5-5	-	-	TRBJ1-1	TGTGCCAGCAGCTTCGGGGTCAGCACTGAAGCTTTCTTT	CASSFGVSTEAFF
TRBV11-2	once	-	TRBJ1-1	TGTGCCAGCAGCTTAGTGGTTTGGGGTGGGAACACTGAAGCTTTCTTT	CASSLVVWGGNTEAFF
TRBV27	once	-	TRBJ2-3	TGTGCCAGCAGTACGTTGGGGGATACGCAGTATTTT	CASSTLGDTQYF
TRBV5-6	medium-sized	TRBD1	TRBJ2-7	TGTGCCAGCAGCTCGGGCGGGACAGGGTTTTACGAGCAGTACTTC	CASSSGGTGFYEQYF
TRBV27	once	TRBD1	TRBJ1-1	TGTGCCAGCAGTTTATACAGGGGTGACACTGAAGCTTTCTTT	CASSLYRGDTEAFF
TRBV7-9	-	TRBD2	TRBJ2-3	TGTGCCAGCAGAGGTGCCCGCACTAGCGGAGATACGCAGTATTTT	CASRGARTSGDTQYF
TRBV5-6	-	TRBD2	TRBJ2-2	TGTGCCAGCAGCTTTGGACTAGGGATCACCGGGGAGCTGTTTTTT	CASSFGLGITGELFF
TRBV10-3	once	TRBD1	TRBJ2-7	TGTGCCATCAGAGAGACAGGGGAGTTTCCTTACGAGCAGTACTTC	CAIRETGEFPYEQYF
TRBV6-5	once	TRBD1	TRBJ2-7	TGTGCCAGCAGTTACGCCTCGGGACAGCACTACGAGCAGTACTTC	CASSYASGQHYEQYF
TRBV2	few	-	TRBJ1-1	TGTGCCAGCAGTGGCTCAGGATACACTGAAGCTTTCTTT	CASSGSGYTEAFF
TRBV6-5	once	-	TRBJ2-7	TGTGCCAGCAGTTTTGGAGGGAACTACGAGCAGTACTTC	CASSFGGNYEQYF
TRBV5-1	-	TRBD2	TRBJ2-1	TGCGCCAGCAGAGGGTCTAGCGGGAGCGGTATCTTC	CASRGSSGSGIF
TRBV7-8	-	-	TRBJ1-3	TGTGCCAGCAGCTTACAGAGTCCTCCGGGAAACACCATATATTTT	CASSLQSPPGNTIYF